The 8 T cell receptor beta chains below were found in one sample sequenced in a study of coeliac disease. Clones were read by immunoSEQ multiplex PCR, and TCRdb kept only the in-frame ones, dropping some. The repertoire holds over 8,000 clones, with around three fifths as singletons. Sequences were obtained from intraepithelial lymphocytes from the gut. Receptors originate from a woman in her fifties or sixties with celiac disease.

The CDR3 bases are TGTGCCAGCAGCCACCCTAGCGGAGTGAGCTCTGGGGCCAACGTCCTGACTTTC. Protein: CASSHPSGVSSGANVLTF. The V and J genes are TRBV11-2 and TRBJ2-6; 7 positions match TRBD2. Germline trimming cut 5 bases from V and 0 bases from J; bases unmatched to any gene: 10. The V gene's germline CDR1 is SGHAT and CDR2 FQNNGV. This CDR3 is 18 amino acids long.

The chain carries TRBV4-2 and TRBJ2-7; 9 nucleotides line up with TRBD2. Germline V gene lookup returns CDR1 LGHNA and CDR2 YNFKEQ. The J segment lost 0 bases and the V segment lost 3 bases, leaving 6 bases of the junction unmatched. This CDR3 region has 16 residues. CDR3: CASSHESGGNSYEQYF. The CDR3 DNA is TGTGCCAGCAGCCATGAGAGCGGGGGGAACTCCTACGAGCAGTACTTC.

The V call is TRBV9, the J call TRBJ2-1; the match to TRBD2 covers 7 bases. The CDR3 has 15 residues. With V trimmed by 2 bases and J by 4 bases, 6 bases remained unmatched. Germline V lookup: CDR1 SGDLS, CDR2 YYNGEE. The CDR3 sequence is CASSVREKTYNEQFF. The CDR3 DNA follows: TGTGCCAGCAGCGTGCGGGAGAAGACTTACAATGAGCAGTTCTTC.

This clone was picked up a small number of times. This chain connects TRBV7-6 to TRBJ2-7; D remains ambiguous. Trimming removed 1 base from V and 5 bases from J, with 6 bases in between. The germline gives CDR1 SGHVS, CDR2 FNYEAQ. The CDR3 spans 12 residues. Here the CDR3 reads CASSLGVDEQYF. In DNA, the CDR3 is TGTGCCAGCAGCTTAGGCGTGGACGAGCAGTACTTC.

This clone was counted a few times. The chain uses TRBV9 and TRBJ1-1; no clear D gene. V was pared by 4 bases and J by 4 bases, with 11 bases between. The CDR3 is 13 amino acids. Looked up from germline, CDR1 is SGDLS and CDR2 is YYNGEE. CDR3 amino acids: CASSPRRVTEAFF. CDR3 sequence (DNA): TGTGCCAGCAGCCCCCGGCGGGTCACTGAAGCTTTCTTT.

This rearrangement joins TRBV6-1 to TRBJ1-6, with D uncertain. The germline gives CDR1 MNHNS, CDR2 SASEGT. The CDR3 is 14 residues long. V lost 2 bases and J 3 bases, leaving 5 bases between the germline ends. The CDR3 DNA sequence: TGTGCCAGCAGTGAAACAGACTATAATTCACCCCTCCACTTT. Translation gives CASSETDYNSPLHF.

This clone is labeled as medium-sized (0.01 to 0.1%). The CDR3 is CASSLGTGIETQYF. The CDR3 DNA reads as TGTGCCAGCAGCTTGGGAACAGGTATAGAGACCCAGTACTTC. The chain employs TRBV5-6 and TRBJ2-5; D is possibly TRBD1 (5 bases). Germline loops: CDR1 SGHDT, CDR2 YYEEEE. V was pared by 0 bases and J by 4 bases, with 10 bases between. The CDR3 length is 14 residues.

CDR3 sequence (DNA): TGCGCCAGCAGCTTGGGGTACAGGGGAGGAGATGAAGCTTTCTTT. Translation gives CASSLGYRGGDEAFF. J is TRBJ1-1 and V is TRBV5-1; 7 nucleotides match TRBD1. V shed 0 bases, J shed 7 bases, and the junction held 9 bases outside the gene matches. Germline loops: CDR1 SGHRS, CDR2 YFSETQ. This CDR3 has 15 residues.